The 23 T cell receptor beta chains in this list originate from one sample, sequenced in a study of blood T cells in healthy people across ages. Together with a sample-barcoded 5' primer, a J-beta primer mix was included in a second PCR lasting roughly 6 to 12 cycles. TCRdb reprocessed the 5' RACE reads via MiXCR and lists one record per CDR3 protein. The repertoire holds 500,000 to 600,000 distinct CDR3 sequences, 25% to 30% seen once, with less than 20% in the top ten. Sequencing used blood. The receptors were sampled from an older woman in good health.

Remarks on this clonotype: A much larger clone differs from this one at a single base, so this may be a read error. V and J are TRBV29-1 and TRBJ2-7; TRBD2 agrees at 7 bases. CDR1 and CDR2 from the germline V gene are SQVTM and ANQGSEA. Unmatched junction bases numbered 5, after V lost 7 bases and J lost 2 bases. This CDR3 comprises 12 residues. CDR3 sequence reads: CSADTSAYEQYF. Written as DNA, the CDR3 is TGCAGCGCTGACACTAGCGCCTACGAGCAGTACTTC.

The table lists this clonotype with a few counts. The chain has TRBV12-3 or TRBV12-4 and TRBJ2-3, with 12 bases matching TRBD1. Trimming at V came to 4 bases and at J to 4 bases, leaving 9 bases not matched to a gene. This CDR3 region has 17 residues. The CDR3 reads CASSSGTGGMEADTQYF. Here the CDR3 DNA reads TGTGCCAGCAGTTCCGGGACAGGGGGCATGGAAGCAGATACGCAGTATTTT.

This clonotype was picked up a small number of times. This chain uses TRBV7-2 with TRBJ2-5; TRBD1 might be the D (6 bases). CDR3 length: 14 residues. Germline values: CDR1 SGHTA, CDR2 FQGNSA. V lost 3 bases and J lost 4, with 12 bases in between. CDR3 region: CASSFSGTPETQYF. In DNA form, the CDR3 reads TGTGCCAGCAGCTTTTCCGGGACACCAGAGACCCAGTACTTC.

This clonotype was seen a few times. J is TRBJ1-2 and V is TRBV6-6, with D unresolved. In germline, CDR1 is MNHNY, CDR2 SVGAGI (reference sequence). This CDR3 region has 16 residues. V lost 7 bases and J lost 6, with 24 bases in between. CDR3 residues: CASTNPAVLGDDGYTF. DNA of the CDR3: TGTGCCAGCACCAATCCGGCAGTTCTGGGAGATGATGGCTACACCTTC.

This clonotype was seen a few times. V is TRBV4-3 and J is TRBJ1-4; D remains unclear. V lost 5 bases and J 0 bases, leaving 19 bases between the germline ends. This CDR3 spans 18 amino acids. Germline CDR1 and CDR2: LGHNA and YSLEER. The CDR3 DNA is TGCGCCAGCAGCTCCCTCGGAGCCCAACTCGCAACTAATGAAAAACTGTTTTTT. Its translation: CASSSLGAQLATNEKLFF.

The chain is built from TRBV12-3 or TRBV12-4 and TRBJ1-5; 8 bases map to TRBD1. Trimming cost V 11 bases and J 1 base; bases outside gene matches: 10. The CDR3 is 15 residues long. The CDR3: CASRAGGVSNQPQHF. The CDR3 coding sequence is TGTGCCTCCAGGGCAGGGGGCGTAAGCAATCAGCCCCAGCATTTT.

In this sample, this clonotype turned up a few times. The chain couples TRBV7-3 to TRBJ1-1; D not certain. CDR1 and CDR2 (germline): SGHTA, FQGTGA. The CDR3 runs 15 residues. The germline V and J ends were trimmed by 2 bases and 0 bases, with 10 bases remaining between them. The CDR3 DNA follows: TGTGCCAGCAGCTTATACGCCTCGGTGAACACTGAAGCTTTCTTT. It encodes CASSLYASVNTEAFF. The whole variable domain, remainder taken from reference TRBV7-3 and TRBJ1-1, is GAGVSQTPSNKVTEKGKYVELRCDPISGHTALYWYRQSLGQGPEFLIYFQGTGAADDSGLPNDRFFAVRPEGSVSTLKIQRTERGDSAVYLCASSLYASVNTEAFFGQGTRLTVV.

The chain carries TRBV20-1 and TRBJ2-5; the D is unclear. Matching the DNA end better, TRBJ2-1 makes the J call doubtful. The CDR3 totals 12 residues. CDR1 and CDR2 (germline): DFQATT, SNEGSKA (reference sequence). CDR3 region: CSARGGRDEQFF. The CDR3 region has the DNA TGCAGTGCTAGAGGAGGTCGCGATGAGCAGTTCTTC.

This clonotype was detected a few times. The chain combines TRBV4-2 with TRBJ2-5, with 8 bases lining up with TRBD2. Germline V gives CDR1 LGHNA, CDR2 YNFKEQ. J was trimmed by 6 bases and V by 0 bases; bases with no gene match: 12. This CDR3 has 17 amino acids. CDR3 nucleotide sequence: TGTGCCAGCAGCCAAGATGTTAGCGGGGCGTACGGAAAGACCCAGTACTTC. This gives the protein CASSQDVSGAYGKTQYF.

This clonotype was picked up a small number of times. Germline and junction disagree at one end, which may indicate a read error. J is TRBJ2-7 and V is TRBV5-1; a possible D gene is TRBD1 (5 bases). Germline V lookup: CDR1 SGHRS, CDR2 YFSETQ. This CDR3 spans 14 amino acids. The CDR3 is CASSLQQGGAEQYF. The CDR3 region has the DNA TGCGCCAGCAGCTTGCAGCAGGGTGGTGCCGAGCAGTATTTC.

About this clonotype itself: An end of the junction does not agree with germline; a read error may underlie this. This chain links TRBV5-1 with TRBJ2-5, with D possibly called TRBD1 or TRBD2 (5 bases each). Germline assignment: CDR1 SGHRS and CDR2 YFSETQ. The CDR3 is made up of 16 amino acids. As DNA, the CDR3 is TGCGCCAGCAGTTTGGGACGCATTGGGTACCAAGAGACCCAGTACTTC. It encodes CASSLGRIGYQETQYF.

In regard to this clonotype: A read error may account for a junction end that differs from germline. The gene calls are TRBV20-1 and TRBJ2-5; 9 bases are shared with TRBD2. The CDR3 has 13 residues. From germline, CDR1 is DFQATT and CDR2 SNEGSKA (reference sequence). Here the CDR3 reads CGAPGRGGETQCF. For the CDR3, the DNA is TGCGGTGCTCCAGGGCGGGGGGGTGAGACCCAGTGCTTC.

V and J are TRBV12-3 or TRBV12-4 and TRBJ1-2, with D possibly TRBD1 on 6 matching bases. V shed 4 bases and J shed 4 bases, with 16 bases lying between them. The CDR3 contains 15 residues. CDR3 nucleotides: TGTGCCAGCAGTTCCACAGGGAAAAATGGCTATGGCTACACCTTC. Protein product: CASSSTGKNGYGYTF.

The J gene is TRBJ2-4, the V gene TRBV10-1, with 7 bases identical to TRBD1. CDR3 size: 16 residues. Trimming at V came to 5 bases and at J to 2 bases, leaving 9 bases not matched to a gene. Germline CDR1 and CDR2: WNHNN and SYGVQD (reference sequence). The CDR3 region is CASSPSPGGSKNIQYF. In DNA, the CDR3 is TGCGCCAGCAGTCCTAGTCCAGGGGGATCCAAAAACATTCAGTACTTC.

The V call is TRBV20-1, the J call TRBJ2-7; D gene uncertain. The CDR3 loop spans 14 amino acids. Germline V lookup: CDR1 DFQATT, CDR2 SNEGSKA (reference sequence). V shed 1 base and J shed 4 bases, with 14 bases lying between them. The CDR3 coding sequence is TGCAGTGCTAGAGTTAAAGGGAACAGTTACGAGCAGTACTTC. Translating gives CSARVKGNSYEQYF.

This clonotype was seen more than once but under ten times. V usage is TRBV11-3 and J usage is TRBJ1-6; D gene uncertain. CDR3 length: 12 residues. Looked up from germline, CDR1 is SGHNT and CDR2 is YENEEA. V lost 4 bases to trimming and J lost 9 bases, with 7 bases between them. The DNA for the CDR3 is TGTGCCAGCAGCTCATCCTTTTCACCCCTCCACTTT. This encodes CASSSSFSPLHF. Full variable domain (missing parts from reference TRBV11-3 and TRBJ1-6): EAGVVQSPRYKIIEKKQPVAFWCNPISGHNTLYWYLQNLGQGPELLIRYENEEAVDDSQLPKDRFSAERLKGVDSTLKIQPAELGDSAVYLCASSSSFSPLHFGNGTRLTVT.

The V and J genes are TRBV3-1 and TRBJ2-4, with D perhaps matching TRBD2 (5 bases). V was shortened by 1 base and J by 3 bases, with 10 bases between the two germline ends. Per the germline V gene, CDR1 is LGHDT and CDR2 is YNNKEL (reference sequence). The CDR3 runs 15 residues. The CDR3 protein is CASSQVRGYKNIQYF. The DNA for the CDR3 is TGTGCCAGCAGCCAAGTGCGCGGGTACAAAAACATTCAGTACTTC.

The sample holds a few counts of this clonotype. The chain employs TRBV20-1 and TRBJ1-2; TRBD1 aligns across 7 bases. The CDR3 is 14 amino acids. CDR1 and CDR2 (germline): DFQATT, SNEGSKA (reference sequence). J lost 1 base, V lost 4 bases, and 6 bases had no gene match. In DNA, the CDR3 is TGCAGTGCTACAATGACAGGGTATAACTATGGCTACACCTTC. Protein sequence: CSATMTGYNYGYTF.

V gene TRBV18 combines with J gene TRBJ1-5; unclear D gene. CDR3 size: 15 residues. CDR1 is KGHSH, CDR2 LQKENI, per germline. Trimming left V 2 bases short and J 3 bases short, with 11 bases between. CDR3 region: CASSPSAGTNQPQHF. CDR3 nucleotide sequence: TGTGCCAGCTCACCATCGGCCGGAACCAATCAGCCCCAGCATTTT.

This clonotype was seen more than once but under ten times. V usage is TRBV5-1 and J usage is TRBJ1-2, with TRBD1 matching over 8 bases. Germline assignment: CDR1 SGHRS and CDR2 YFSETQ. The ends lost 4 bases at V and 10 bases at J; junction bases unmatched: 12. The CDR3 has 14 amino acids. CDR3 sequence reads: CASSPGPGGADYTF. The CDR3 DNA is TGCGCCAGCAGCCCGGGCCCAGGGGGCGCAGACTACACCTTC.

The rearrangement uses TRBV7-3 and TRBJ2-3; TRBD1 might be the D (5 bases). Germline lookup yields CDR1 SGHTA and CDR2 FQGTGA. This CDR3 is built from 15 residues. The V end was cut by 5 bases, the J end by 4 bases, with 16 bases between. CDR3 loop: CASSPMGQAADTQYF. The CDR3 DNA reads as TGTGCCAGCAGCCCGATGGGGCAGGCGGCAGATACGCAGTATTTT.

Note on this clonotype: This may arise from a read error, as a much more abundant clone is one base away. The chain combines TRBV6-5 with TRBJ2-5, with a possible D match to TRBD1 (5 bases). The CDR3 extends over 12 amino acids. Germline V gene data show CDR1 as MNHEY and CDR2 as SVGAGI. CDR3 nucleotide sequence: TGTGCCAGCACAGGGAACCAAGAGGCCCAGTACTTC. It codes for CASTGNQEAQYF.

In its sample, this clonotype was seen many times. V and J are TRBV9 and TRBJ1-4, with TRBD1 as a possible D gene (6 bases). Trimming pared 4 bases from V and 2 bases from J, leaving 12 bases between. Germline V CDR1 and CDR2: SGDLS, YYNGEE. The CDR3 sequence is 15 residues long. CDR3 DNA sequence: TGTGCCAGCAGCCCTTTACAGGGTACTAATGAAAAACTGTTTTTT. Its translation: CASSPLQGTNEKLFF. Full variable domain (missing parts from reference TRBV9 and TRBJ1-4): DSGVTQTPKHLITATGQRVTLRCSPRSGDLSVYWYQQSLDQGLQFLIQYYNGEERAKGNILERFSAQQFPDLHSELNLSSLELGDSALYFCASSPLQGTNEKLFFGSGTQLSVL.